These T cell receptor beta chains were read from a single sample in a study of T cell repertoires in cytomegalovirus infection. Their antigen targets remain unknown. TCRdb reprocessed the reads via MiXCR and lists one record per CDR3 protein. The repertoire has hundreds of thousands of distinct CDR3 sequences, approximately 29% of them found once; the top ten carry around 11%. Material: cultured CD8+ T cells from PBMCs, obtained from culture after CMV antigen stimulation. These receptor sequences come from a human donor in good health (CMV status not recorded). Some clones in this sample may be carry-over from other donors' samples. Both conserved end residues are part of each CDR3. A D gene is named only where the DNA matches it firmly. Part of the rows lack a size; the others show once, few, many or a class for expanded clones.

J: TRBJ2-1; size: -; V: TRBV5-1; D: -; DNA: TGCGCCAGCAGCCTCCTAAGGGGGGAACACAATGAGCAGTTCTTC; CDR3: CASSLLRGEHNEQFF
J: TRBJ1-3; size: -; V: TRBV7-2; D: -; DNA: TGTGCCAGCCGCATTCCTGGAAACACCATATATTTT; CDR3: CASRIPGNTIYF
J: TRBJ2-3; size: -; V: TRBV7-9; D: -; DNA: TGTGCCAGCAGCTTTCGGGGCAGGGTGTACACAGATACGCAGTATTTT; CDR3: CASSFRGRVYTDTQYF
J: TRBJ1-5; size: -; V: TRBV12-3/TRBV12-4; D: -; DNA: TGTGCCAGCAGTTTAGCGGGACCTGGACAGCCCCAGCATTTT; CDR3: CASSLAGPGQPQHF
J: TRBJ2-3; size: -; V: TRBV20-1; D: -; DNA: TGCAGTGCCGTACTAGCCCGCGTAGATACGCAGTATTTT; CDR3: CSAVLARVDTQYF
J: TRBJ1-6; size: few; V: TRBV7-9; D: TRBD1; DNA: TGTGCCAGCAGCAGTGGACAGGGGGAAAATTCACCCCTCCACTTT; CDR3: CASSSGQGENSPLHF
J: TRBJ2-1; size: -; V: TRBV4-1; D: -; DNA: TGCGCCAGCAGCCAAGATCTTAGGAGCAATGAGCAGTTCTTC; CDR3: CASSQDLRSNEQFF
J: TRBJ2-1; size: many; V: TRBV7-8; D: -; DNA: TGTGCCAGCAGCTTCCGACAGTCGAGTGAGCAGTTCTTC; CDR3: CASSFRQSSEQFF
J: TRBJ1-2; size: few; V: TRBV5-1; D: -; DNA: TGCGCCAGCAGCTTGCAGGTCCTGGGGAACTATGGCTACACCTTC; CDR3: CASSLQVLGNYGYTF
J: TRBJ2-2; size: -; V: TRBV15; D: -; DNA: TGTGCCACCAGCAGAGCCTACGGGGAGCTGTTTTTT; CDR3: CATSRAYGELFF
J: TRBJ1-1; size: -; V: TRBV6-6; D: -; DNA: TGTGCCAGTAAAGTTACTTACACTGAAGCTTTCTTT; CDR3: CASKVTYTEAFF
J: TRBJ2-2; size: -; V: TRBV19; D: -; DNA: TGTGCCAGTATTAGTTTCGGGGGGGAGCTGTTTTTT; CDR3: CASISFGGELFF
J: TRBJ2-1; size: few; V: TRBV7-6; D: TRBD2; DNA: TGTGCCAGCAGCTCCCCGTCCGGGGGGGCCTTGAATGAGCAGTTCTTC; CDR3: CASSSPSGGALNEQFF
J: TRBJ2-2; size: -; V: TRBV11-1; D: TRBD1; DNA: TGTGCCAGCAGCCCCTCGACAGGGACCGGGGAGCTGTTTTTT; CDR3: CASSPSTGTGELFF
J: TRBJ1-2; size: -; V: TRBV7-9; D: TRBD1; DNA: TGTGCCAGCAGTCGGGACAGCACAAACTATGGCTACACCTTC; CDR3: CASSRDSTNYGYTF
J: TRBJ2-7; size: many; V: TRBV7-6; D: TRBD1; DNA: TGTGCCAGCAGCTCGGCCGGGACAGGGTCCTACGAGCAGTACTTC; CDR3: CASSSAGTGSYEQYF
J: TRBJ1-2; size: -; V: TRBV20-1; D: -; DNA: TGCAGTGCTAGAGATCAGACTCCGGGACGGATGTACCTAGACTATGGCTACACCTTC; CDR3: CSARDQTPGRMYLDYGYTF
J: TRBJ1-1; size: few; V: TRBV12-3/TRBV12-4; D: -; DNA: TGTGCCAGCAGTTTAACGGGTCAAGCTTTCTTT; CDR3: CASSLTGQAFF
J: TRBJ1-6; size: -; V: TRBV5-5; D: -; DNA: TGTGCCAGCAGCTTAAACAGGGTAGGGTCACCCCTCCACTTT; CDR3: CASSLNRVGSPLHF
J: TRBJ2-7; size: few; V: TRBV7-9; D: TRBD1; DNA: TGTGCCAGCAGCTTCTGGGACAGGGGGGGCGAGCAGTACTTC; CDR3: CASSFWDRGGEQYF
J: TRBJ2-3; size: few; V: TRBV2; D: -; DNA: TGTGCCAGCAGTGAGGCCGACGGTACTAGCACAGATACGCAGTATTTT; CDR3: CASSEADGTSTDTQYF